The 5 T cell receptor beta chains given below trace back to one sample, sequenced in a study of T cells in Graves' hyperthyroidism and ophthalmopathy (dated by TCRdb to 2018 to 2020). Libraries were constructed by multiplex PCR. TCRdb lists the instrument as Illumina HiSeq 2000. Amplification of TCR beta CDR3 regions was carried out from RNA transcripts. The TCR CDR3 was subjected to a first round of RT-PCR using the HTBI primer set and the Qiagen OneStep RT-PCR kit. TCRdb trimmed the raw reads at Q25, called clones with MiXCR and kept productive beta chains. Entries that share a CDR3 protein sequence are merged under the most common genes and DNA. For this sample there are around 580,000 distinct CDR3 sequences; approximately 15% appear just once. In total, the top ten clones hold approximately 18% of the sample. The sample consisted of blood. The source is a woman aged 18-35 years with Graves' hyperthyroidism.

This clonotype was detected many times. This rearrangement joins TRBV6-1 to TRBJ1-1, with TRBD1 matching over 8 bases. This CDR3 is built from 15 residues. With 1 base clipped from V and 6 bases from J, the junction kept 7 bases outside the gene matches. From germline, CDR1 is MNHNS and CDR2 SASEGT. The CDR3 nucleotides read TGTGCCAGCAGTGAAGAGGCAGGGGGCGGTTCTGAAGCTTTCTTT. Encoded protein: CASSEEAGGGSEAFF.

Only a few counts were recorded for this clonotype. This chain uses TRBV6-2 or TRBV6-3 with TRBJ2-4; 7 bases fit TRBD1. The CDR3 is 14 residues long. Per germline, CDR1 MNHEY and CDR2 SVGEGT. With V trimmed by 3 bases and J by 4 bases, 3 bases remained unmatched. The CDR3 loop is CASSYDRVKNIQYF. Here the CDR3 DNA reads TGTGCCAGCAGTTATGACAGGGTTAAAAACATTCAGTACTTC.

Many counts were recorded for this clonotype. The CDR3 DNA follows: TGTGCCAGCAGCTCGTTAAACAAAAACACTGAAGCTTTCTTT. Translation: CASSSLNKNTEAFF. The chain joins TRBV7-8 to TRBJ1-1; D not certain. CDR1 is SGHVS and CDR2 is FQNEAQ in the germline V gene. Trimming removed 4 bases at V and 2 bases at J, with 11 bases between. The CDR3 is made up of 14 amino acids.

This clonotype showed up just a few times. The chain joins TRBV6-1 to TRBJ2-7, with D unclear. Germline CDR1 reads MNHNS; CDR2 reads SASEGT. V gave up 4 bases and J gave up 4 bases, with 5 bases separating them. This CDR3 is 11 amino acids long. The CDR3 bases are TGTGCCAGCAGTGCGTGGTACGAGCAGTACTTC. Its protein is CASSAWYEQYF.

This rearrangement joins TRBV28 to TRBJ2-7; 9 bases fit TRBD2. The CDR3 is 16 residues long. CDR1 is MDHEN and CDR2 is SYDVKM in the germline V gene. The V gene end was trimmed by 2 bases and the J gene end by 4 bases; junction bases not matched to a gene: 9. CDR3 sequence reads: CASSLRGGLAWYEQYF. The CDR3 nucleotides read TGTGCCAGCAGTTTAAGGGGGGGACTAGCTTGGTACGAGCAGTACTTC. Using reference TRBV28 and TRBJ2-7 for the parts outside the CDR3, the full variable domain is DVKVTQSSRYLVKRTGEKVFLECVQDMDHENMFWYRQDPGLGLRLIYFSYDVKMKEKGDIPEGYSVSREKKERFSLILESASTNQTSMYLCASSLRGGLAWYEQYFGPGTRLTVT.